These T cell receptor beta chains were read from a single sample in a study of CDR3 diversity in severe acne. MiXCR, run by TCRdb on the PCR reads, gives a single entry per CDR3 protein. The sample has more than 70,000 distinct CDR3 sequences; about half are singletons. Sequenced sample: blood. The source of these receptors is a male donor in good health, serving as a control. CDR3s include the opening cysteine and the closing phenylalanine or tryptophan. The order of the fields is clone size, D gene, V gene, J gene, CDR3 DNA, CDR3 protein. The D gene is left open where the match is weak. Rows give clone size only sometimes, using once, few, many, or a class for an expanded clone.

>.|.|TRBV20-1|TRBJ1-4
TGCAGTGCTAGAGATAAGGCAGGGCCCCACAGAACTAATGAAAAACTGTTTTTT
CSARDKAGPHRTNEKLFF
>few|.|TRBV2|TRBJ1-1
TGTGCCAGCAGTGAAGCAGAAGAGGGGGGATTGAACACTGAAGCTTTCTTT
CASSEAEEGGLNTEAFF
>.|.|TRBV11-2|TRBJ2-7
TGTGCCAGCAGCTTGGAGTTATCCTACGAGCAGTACTTC
CASSLELSYEQYF
>many|.|TRBV6-5|TRBJ1-1
TGTGCCAGCAACCGGAGGCCGGGAATGGCTGAAGCTTTCTTT
CASNRRPGMAEAFF
>medium-sized|.|TRBV19|TRBJ1-5
TGTGCCAGTAGAAGAGGGATGGGACAGCCCCAGCATTTT
CASRRGMGQPQHF
>.|.|TRBV7-9|TRBJ1-2
TGTGCCAGCAGCTCTCCTGGGAGGACAGCCTATGGCTACACCTTC
CASSSPGRTAYGYTF
>.|.|TRBV7-8|TRBJ2-5
TGTGCCAGCAGCCCAAGACAACAGGGTGGAGAGACCCAGTACTTC
CASSPRQQGGETQYF
>few|.|TRBV4-2|TRBJ2-6
TGTGCCAGCAGCCAAGTCCCCTCCGGGGCCAACGTCCTGACTTTC
CASSQVPSGANVLTF
>.|TRBD2|TRBV6-4|TRBJ2-2
TGTGCCAGCAGGGATCCGGGACTAGCGGGAGTGGGCACCGGGGAGCTGTTTTTT
CASRDPGLAGVGTGELFF
>once|TRBD2|TRBV6-4|TRBJ2-7
TGTGCCAGCAGCCGACTAGCGGGGGCCTACGAGCAGTACTTC
CASSRLAGAYEQYF
>many|.|TRBV20-1|TRBJ1-5
TGCAGTGCTAGTACGACAGGAGGGGCTCAGCCCCAGCATTTT
CSASTTGGAQPQHF
>few|.|TRBV7-7|TRBJ2-7
TGTGCTAGCAGCTTAGATCCGGGAAGTAAACACGAGCAGTACTTC
CASSLDPGSKHEQYF
>.|TRBD1|TRBV20-1|TRBJ1-3
TGCAGTGCTAATACAGGGGGCCCTGGAAACACCATATATTTT
CSANTGGPGNTIYF
>.|.|TRBV19|TRBJ1-5
TGTGCCACCCCACCCCAGGAAAGGCAGGGGTCAGCCCAGCATTTT
CATPPQERQGSAQHF
>few|TRBD1|TRBV2|TRBJ1-2
TGTGCCAGCAGTCTGGACAGGAACTATGGCTACACCTTC
CASSLDRNYGYTF
>.|.|TRBV7-3|TRBJ2-5
TGTGCCAGCAGCTTAAGTCCAGGGACAGAGACCCAGTACTTC
CASSLSPGTETQYF
>.|.|TRBV7-9|TRBJ2-2
TGTGCCAGCAGCCAAGGTCGATCCACCGGGGAGCTGTTTTTT
CASSQGRSTGELFF
>many|.|TRBV6-1|TRBJ1-2
TGTGCCAGCAGTGAACAACAGGGCGAGGGTGGGGGCTACACCTTC
CASSEQQGEGGGYTF
>.|TRBD1|TRBV10-1|TRBJ1-4
TGCGCCAGCAGTGGACAGGGGGATGAAAAACTGTTTTTT
CASSGQGDEKLFF
>.|.|TRBV7-3|TRBJ1-2
TGTGCCAGCAGCTTAGCGATGGGGGGATCCGACGAGCACTTC
CASSLAMGGSDEHF
>.|TRBD2|TRBV7-9|TRBJ2-7
TGTGCCAGCAGCTTTCTAGCGGGGGACGAGCAGTACTTC
CASSFLAGDEQYF
>few|TRBD1|TRBV15|TRBJ1-1
TGTGCCACCAGCAAACAGGGGAGAGGCACTGAAGCTTTCTTT
CATSKQGRGTEAFF
>.|.|TRBV7-9|TRBJ2-5
TGTGCCAGCAGCTCCATTATCACGACCCAGTACTTC
CASSSIITTQYF
>.|TRBD2|TRBV7-9|TRBJ2-3
TGTGCCAGCAGCTTAGCCGGAGGACTAGCGTCTAGCACAGATACGCAGTATTTT
CASSLAGGLASSTDTQYF
>.|TRBD1|TRBV20-1|TRBJ2-7
TGCAGTGCCAGACTCTCGGGACAGGGACGCGAGCAGTACTTC
CSARLSGQGREQYF
>.|.|TRBV9|TRBJ1-5
TGTGCCAGCAGCGGGGGCGGGGTCAATCAGCCCCAGCATTTT
CASSGGGVNQPQHF
>many|TRBD1|TRBV4-2|TRBJ2-1
TGTGCCAGCAGCCAAGATGAGACAGGGGCCCCCAATGAGCAGTTCTTC
CASSQDETGAPNEQFF
>.|.|TRBV7-6|TRBJ2-1
TGTGCCAGCAGCTTAGGACACCGCGACAATGAGCAGTTCTTC
CASSLGHRDNEQFF
>many|TRBD1|TRBV7-2|TRBJ1-2
TGTGCCAGCAGCCCCCCGGGGACAGGGATTTATGGCTACACCTTC
CASSPPGTGIYGYTF
>few|.|TRBV2|TRBJ1-1
TGTGCCAGCAACCGACCGACAGTGAACACTGAAGCTTTCTTT
CASNRPTVNTEAFF
>.|TRBD1|TRBV24-1|TRBJ2-2
TGTGCCACCAGTCCGACAGGGGGCAAGACCGGGGAGCTGTTTTTT
CATSPTGGKTGELFF
>.|TRBD2|TRBV25-1|TRBJ2-7
TGTGCCAGCAGTGACCCAGGACTAGCGGGGTCCTACGAGCAGTACTTC
CASSDPGLAGSYEQYF
>once|.|TRBV7-3|TRBJ1-2
TGTGCCAGCAGCTTAACGACGGCCGGCGGCTACACCTTC
CASSLTTAGGYTF
>few|TRBD1|TRBV28|TRBJ1-5
TGTGCCAGCAGTTCGGGGACAGGGCGGAGCAATCAGCCCCAGCATTTT
CASSSGTGRSNQPQHF
>.|TRBD2|TRBV24-1|TRBJ2-2
TGTGCCAGCAGGCGTCAGCGGGAACTTACGAACACCGGGGAGCTGTTTTTT
CASRRQRELTNTGELFF
>many|TRBD1|TRBV28|TRBJ1-2
TGTGCCAGCAGTGACAGGGGGGTCTATGGCTACACCTTC
CASSDRGVYGYTF
>many|.|TRBV19|TRBJ1-6
TGTGCCAGTAGTATAAATACGTCACCCCTCCACTTT
CASSINTSPLHF
>medium-sized|TRBD2|TRBV20-1|TRBJ2-7
TGCAGTGCTAGGGATGTGGGGGGGGAGCAGTACTTC
CSARDVGGEQYF
>few|TRBD1|TRBV25-1|TRBJ1-4
TGTGCCAGCAGCCAAGTTGGACAGGGTCGAGAAAAACTGTTTTTT
CASSQVGQGREKLFF